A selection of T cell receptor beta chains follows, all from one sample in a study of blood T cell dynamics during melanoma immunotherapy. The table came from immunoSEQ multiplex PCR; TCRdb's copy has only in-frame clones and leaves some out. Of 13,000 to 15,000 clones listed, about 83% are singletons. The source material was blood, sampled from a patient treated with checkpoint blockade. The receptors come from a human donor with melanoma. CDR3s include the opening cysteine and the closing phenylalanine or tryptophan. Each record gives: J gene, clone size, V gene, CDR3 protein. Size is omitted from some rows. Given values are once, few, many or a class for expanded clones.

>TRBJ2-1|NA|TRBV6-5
CASSYHGGGKMSEQFF
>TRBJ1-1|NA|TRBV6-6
CASIRTGYTEAFF
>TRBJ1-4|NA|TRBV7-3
CASSQKLGEKLFF
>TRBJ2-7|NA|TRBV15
CATRDRNTYEQYF
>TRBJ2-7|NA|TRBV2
CASSFSSYEQYF
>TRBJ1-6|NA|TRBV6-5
CASSTDTHNSPLHF
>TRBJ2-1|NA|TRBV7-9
CASSALAGGTNEQFF
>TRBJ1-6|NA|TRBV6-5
CASSYSNRVESPLHF
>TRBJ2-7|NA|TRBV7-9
CASSSSGGSYEQYF
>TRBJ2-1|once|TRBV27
CASSFYGEDEQFF
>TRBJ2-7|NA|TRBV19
CASSIDWVPGLGAEQYF
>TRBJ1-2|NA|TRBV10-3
CAISEGTANYGYTF
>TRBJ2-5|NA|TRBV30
CAWSGHLQETQYF
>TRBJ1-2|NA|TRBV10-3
CAIRQGASDGYGYTF
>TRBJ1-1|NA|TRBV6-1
CASSELVNTEAFF
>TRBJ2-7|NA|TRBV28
CASSSPGTPDEQYF
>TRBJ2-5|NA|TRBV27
CASSWGGRETQYF
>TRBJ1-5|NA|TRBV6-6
CASRRIQGGNQPQHF
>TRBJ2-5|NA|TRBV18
CASSSAGRRETQYF
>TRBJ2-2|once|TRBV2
CASGRENTGELFF
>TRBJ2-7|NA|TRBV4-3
CASSQDRTASYEQYF
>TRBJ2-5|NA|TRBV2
CASSNARRETQYF
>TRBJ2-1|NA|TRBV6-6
CASSYGNEQFF
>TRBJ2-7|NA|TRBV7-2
CASSLSGGLSPYEQYF
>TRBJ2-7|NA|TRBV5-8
CASSFPGQATYEQYF
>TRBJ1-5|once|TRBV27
CASSFLSSGSTNQPQHF
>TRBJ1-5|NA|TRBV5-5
CASSLGRDNLGPQHF
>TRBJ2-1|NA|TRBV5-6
CASSLRTGVGNEQFF